A selection of T cell receptor beta chains follows, all from one sample in a study of blood T cell repertoires in COVID-19. Repertoires were generated with immunoSEQ multiplex PCR, while TCRdb's copy carries only in-frame clones and drops some. The table shows just over 250,000 clones, with about 88% occurring only once. Sequencing used peripheral blood. These receptors were obtained from a man in his sixties who had recovered from COVID-19. The CDR3 runs from the conserved cysteine through the conserved F or W. Each record gives: CDR3 DNA, CDR3 protein, clone size, D gene, V gene, J gene. The D gene is left open where the match is weak. Some rows have no size entry. The others give once, few or many, or a class for an expanded clone.

CDR3nt: TGTGCCAGCAGCTTAGTGGGTCTAGCGAGTGAAAAACTGTTTTTT
CDR3aa: CASSLVGLASEKLFF
abundance: .
d_gene: .
v_gene: TRBV7-6
j_gene: TRBJ1-4

CDR3nt: TGTGCCAGCAGCCGAGGGGTAGCGGGAACCTACGAGCAGTACTTC
CDR3aa: CASSRGVAGTYEQYF
abundance: .
d_gene: TRBD2
v_gene: TRBV9
j_gene: TRBJ2-7

CDR3nt: TGTGCCATCAGTGATCGGTGGACAGGGAACACCGGGGAGCTGTTTTTT
CDR3aa: CAISDRWTGNTGELFF
abundance: .
d_gene: TRBD1
v_gene: TRBV10-3
j_gene: TRBJ2-2

CDR3nt: TGTGCCAGCTCACCACAGCTCGGGACAGGGAATGAAAAACTGTTTTTT
CDR3aa: CASSPQLGTGNEKLFF
abundance: .
d_gene: TRBD1
v_gene: TRBV18
j_gene: TRBJ1-4

CDR3nt: TGTGCCAGCAGCTTATTACCAGCCTACGAGCAGTACTTC
CDR3aa: CASSLLPAYEQYF
abundance: .
d_gene: .
v_gene: TRBV7-3
j_gene: TRBJ2-7

CDR3nt: TGTGCCAGCAGCTTGGTGCGGGGACGGGAGGCTGACGAGCAGTACTTC
CDR3aa: CASSLVRGREADEQYF
abundance: .
d_gene: TRBD2
v_gene: TRBV5-4
j_gene: TRBJ2-7

CDR3nt: TGTGCCAGCAGCGTAGCTGGGGCGTTTAATGAAAAACTGTTTTTT
CDR3aa: CASSVAGAFNEKLFF
abundance: .
d_gene: .
v_gene: TRBV9
j_gene: TRBJ1-4

CDR3nt: TGTGCCAGCAGCGCTCCAAAATTAGTGGACAGCATAGACTGGAACACTGAAGCTTTCTTT
CDR3aa: CASSAPKLVDSIDWNTEAFF
abundance: .
d_gene: .
v_gene: TRBV3-1/TRBV3-2
j_gene: TRBJ1-1

CDR3nt: TGCGCCAGCAGCCAAGATTATGACAGTATCTCCTACGAGCAGTACTTC
CDR3aa: CASSQDYDSISYEQYF
abundance: .
d_gene: .
v_gene: TRBV4-1
j_gene: TRBJ2-7

CDR3nt: TGTGCCAGCAGCCCCCACGGCAGGGCTAACACCGGGGAGCTGTTTTTT
CDR3aa: CASSPHGRANTGELFF
abundance: .
d_gene: .
v_gene: TRBV11-2
j_gene: TRBJ2-2

CDR3nt: TGTGCCAGCAGCTTAATTAGCGACAGGGGAGGTACAGATACGCAGTATTTT
CDR3aa: CASSLISDRGGTDTQYF
abundance: .
d_gene: TRBD1
v_gene: TRBV7-3
j_gene: TRBJ2-3

CDR3nt: TGCGCCAGCAGCTTGGATTACGGGGGTCTCTCCTACGAGCAGTACTTC
CDR3aa: CASSLDYGGLSYEQYF
abundance: .
d_gene: .
v_gene: TRBV5-1
j_gene: TRBJ2-7

CDR3nt: TGTGCCAGCAGTCTCCGGGACACTGAAGCTTTCTTT
CDR3aa: CASSLRDTEAFF
abundance: .
d_gene: .
v_gene: TRBV25-1
j_gene: TRBJ1-1

CDR3nt: TGTGCCAGCAGCCCGCAGGGAAACCAGCCCCAGCATTTT
CDR3aa: CASSPQGNQPQHF
abundance: .
d_gene: .
v_gene: TRBV6-6
j_gene: TRBJ1-5

CDR3nt: TGTGCCAGCAGCTTAAGGGTGGGGGCGACTAGCGGGGTGAGATACGAGCAGTACTTC
CDR3aa: CASSLRVGATSGVRYEQYF
abundance: .
d_gene: TRBD2
v_gene: TRBV7-2
j_gene: TRBJ2-7

CDR3nt: TGTGCCAGCAGCCAGACAGGGGTCCAGCCCCAGCATTTT
CDR3aa: CASSQTGVQPQHF
abundance: .
d_gene: TRBD1
v_gene: TRBV14
j_gene: TRBJ1-5

CDR3nt: TGTGCCAGCAGCCAAGATGGCGTGAGGGAGCTCCAAGAGACCCAGTACTTC
CDR3aa: CASSQDGVRELQETQYF
abundance: .
d_gene: .
v_gene: TRBV14
j_gene: TRBJ2-5

CDR3nt: TGTGCCAGCAGTCCGCGGACAGGGGGAAGTCAGCCCCAGCATTTT
CDR3aa: CASSPRTGGSQPQHF
abundance: .
d_gene: TRBD1
v_gene: TRBV27
j_gene: TRBJ1-5

CDR3nt: TGTGCCAGCCGGGGAAGCGGGGGGCATTACACCGGGGAGCTGTTTTTT
CDR3aa: CASRGSGGHYTGELFF
abundance: .
d_gene: TRBD2
v_gene: TRBV2
j_gene: TRBJ2-2

CDR3nt: TGTGCCAGCACCGTGAGGACAGGGGGTGGCACCGGGGAGCTGTTTTTT
CDR3aa: CASTVRTGGGTGELFF
abundance: .
d_gene: TRBD1
v_gene: TRBV27
j_gene: TRBJ2-2

CDR3nt: TGTGCCTGGAGGGGGCTAGGACAGGGGGCGAGCGGTGAAAAACTGTTTTTT
CDR3aa: CAWRGLGQGASGEKLFF
abundance: once
d_gene: TRBD1
v_gene: TRBV30
j_gene: TRBJ1-4

CDR3nt: TGTGCCAGCACGGGAGCAGGGGGTATCCGGAACACTGAAGCTTTCTTT
CDR3aa: CASTGAGGIRNTEAFF
abundance: .
d_gene: TRBD1
v_gene: TRBV25-1
j_gene: TRBJ1-1

CDR3nt: TGTGCCAGCAGTGACAGGGGTACCACTGAAGCTTTCTTT
CDR3aa: CASSDRGTTEAFF
abundance: .
d_gene: .
v_gene: TRBV6-1
j_gene: TRBJ1-1

CDR3nt: TGTGCCAGCAGTACACCCCCAGGGAGGGGCTACACCTTC
CDR3aa: CASSTPPGRGYTF
abundance: .
d_gene: .
v_gene: TRBV6-5
j_gene: TRBJ1-2

CDR3nt: TGTGCCAGCAGCGTAGTCACTGCCACAGATACGCAGTATTTT
CDR3aa: CASSVVTATDTQYF
abundance: once
d_gene: .
v_gene: TRBV9
j_gene: TRBJ2-3

CDR3nt: TGTGCCAGCAGTTTATCCGATTCACCCCTCCACTTT
CDR3aa: CASSLSDSPLHF
abundance: .
d_gene: .
v_gene: TRBV12-3/TRBV12-4
j_gene: TRBJ1-6

CDR3nt: TGTGCCAGCAGCCCAGGCTGGACAGGGGACACTGGGGCCAACGTCCTGACTTTC
CDR3aa: CASSPGWTGDTGANVLTF
abundance: .
d_gene: TRBD1
v_gene: TRBV7-2
j_gene: TRBJ2-6

CDR3nt: TGTGCCAGCAGCCTTAGCGGGGGTCGAGGTAACGAGCAGTACTTC
CDR3aa: CASSLSGGRGNEQYF
abundance: once
d_gene: TRBD2
v_gene: TRBV2
j_gene: TRBJ2-7

CDR3nt: TGTGCCAGCTCACCACTCGGGACTAGCTTGGAGACCCAGTACTTC
CDR3aa: CASSPLGTSLETQYF
abundance: .
d_gene: TRBD2
v_gene: TRBV18
j_gene: TRBJ2-5

CDR3nt: TGTGCCAGCAGCCCCACTAGCGGGGGGGCCAATGAGCAGTTCTTC
CDR3aa: CASSPTSGGANEQFF
abundance: .
d_gene: TRBD2
v_gene: TRBV7-2
j_gene: TRBJ2-1

CDR3nt: TGTGCAAGTCGCGCAAGCGGGGGCGAGCCCTACGAGCAGTACTTC
CDR3aa: CASRASGGEPYEQYF
abundance: .
d_gene: .
v_gene: TRBV12-2
j_gene: TRBJ2-7

CDR3nt: TGTGCCAGCAGTTCTCGGACAGGGGGCAATGAGCAGTTCTTC
CDR3aa: CASSSRTGGNEQFF
abundance: .
d_gene: TRBD1
v_gene: TRBV6-5
j_gene: TRBJ2-1

CDR3nt: TGTGCCATTCAGGACAGGGGGCGGTACGAGCAGTACTTC
CDR3aa: CAIQDRGRYEQYF
abundance: .
d_gene: TRBD1
v_gene: TRBV2
j_gene: TRBJ2-7

CDR3nt: TGTGCCAGCAGCCTTCGGGGACAGGGAATCCGTCAGCCCCAGCATTTT
CDR3aa: CASSLRGQGIRQPQHF
abundance: many
d_gene: TRBD1
v_gene: TRBV5-6
j_gene: TRBJ1-5

CDR3nt: TGTGCCAGCAGCTTGCGGGGCAGGGGGTACGAGCAGTACTTC
CDR3aa: CASSLRGRGYEQYF
abundance: .
d_gene: TRBD1
v_gene: TRBV5-4
j_gene: TRBJ2-7

CDR3nt: TGCAGCGTTGAAGATATCAGGAAAAAACTGTTTTTT
CDR3aa: CSVEDIRKKLFF
abundance: once
d_gene: .
v_gene: TRBV29-1
j_gene: TRBJ1-4

CDR3nt: TGTGCCAGCAGTTTAGTAGCTAACTATGGCTACACCTTC
CDR3aa: CASSLVANYGYTF
abundance: once
d_gene: .
v_gene: TRBV27
j_gene: TRBJ1-2

CDR3nt: TGTGCCAGCAGATTAACAGGGGAAACTAATGAAAAACTGTTTTTT
CDR3aa: CASRLTGETNEKLFF
abundance: once
d_gene: TRBD1
v_gene: TRBV27
j_gene: TRBJ1-4

CDR3nt: TGTGCCAGCAGCACGACCGGGGGCTCTGGAAACACCATATATTTT
CDR3aa: CASSTTGGSGNTIYF
abundance: .
d_gene: .
v_gene: TRBV6-6
j_gene: TRBJ1-3

CDR3nt: TGTGCCAGCAGCACCCGGACAGGGGGCCTCACCGGGGAGCTGTTTTTT
CDR3aa: CASSTRTGGLTGELFF
abundance: .
d_gene: TRBD1
v_gene: TRBV11-3
j_gene: TRBJ2-2